What follows are 10 T cell receptor beta chains derived from one specimen sequenced in a study of shared clonotypes between healthy human individuals. The repertoire was sequenced with immunoSEQ multiplex PCR; TCRdb's copy has only in-frame clones and lacks some. Of 2 million or so clones in the sample, roughly 94% are singletons; the top ten hold more than 0.1%. The sample comprised naive CD4+ T cells sorted from blood. The subset here: CD45RA+ positively selected. These receptors originate from a man between 18 and 29 years old in good health.

This clone was seen just once. The chain is built from TRBV14 and TRBJ2-7; D is unclear. Germline loops: CDR1 SGHDN, CDR2 FVKESK. Trimming stripped 2 bases from V and 2 bases from J, with 13 bases between. This CDR3 spans 15 amino acids. The CDR3 loop reads CASSQLGITAYEQYF. Here the CDR3 DNA reads TGTGCCAGCAGCCAACTGGGGATTACGGCCTACGAGCAGTACTTC.

The chain joins TRBV29-1 to TRBJ2-1; the D gene is possibly TRBD1 (6 bases). This CDR3 has 13 amino acids. V gave up 2 bases and J gave up 10 bases, with 15 bases separating them. Germline values: CDR1 SQVTM, CDR2 ANQGSEA. DNA for the CDR3: TGCAGCGTTGAACCCACCGGCCAGGGGGAGCAGTTCTTC. It is translated as CSVEPTGQGEQFF.

The chain combines TRBV5-6 with TRBJ1-2, with TRBD1 matching 7 bases. CDR3 length: 15 residues. Losses at the gene ends were 4 bases for V and 4 bases for J; bases not matched to a gene: 10. In germline, CDR1 is SGHDT, CDR2 YYEEEE. CDR3 nucleotides: TGTGCCAGCAGCCTTTGGGACAGCACCATCTATGGCTACACCTTC. It is translated as CASSLWDSTIYGYTF.

This clone was observed a single time. The chain employs TRBV10-3 and TRBJ2-1, with D possibly matching TRBD2 (5 bases). CDR3 length equals 11 residues. Trimming took 3 bases from V and 10 from J, leaving 7 bases between them. CDR1 ENHRY and CDR2 SYGVKD come from the germline V gene. CDR3 in DNA: TGTGCCATCAGTGATACTAGGGAGCAGTTCTTC. Its protein is CAISDTREQFF.

The chain combines TRBV7-2 with TRBJ1-1; a possible D gene is TRBD1 (5 bases). Germline V gene sequence: CDR1 SGHTA, CDR2 FQGNSA. Trimming took off 2 bases at V and 5 bases at J, with 15 bases between the two ends. There are 15 residues in the CDR3. CDR3 coding DNA: TGTGCCAGCAGCTTATTCTCCGGGGGTGGGACTGAAGCTTTCTTT. This codes for CASSLFSGGGTEAFF.

J is TRBJ2-3 and V is TRBV5-1; D gene unclear. Deletions cut 4 bases from V and 1 base from J, with 10 bases between. This CDR3 has 14 residues. Per germline, CDR1 SGHRS and CDR2 YFSETQ. The CDR3 sequence: CASSLDVGTDTQYF. The DNA for the CDR3 is TGCGCCAGCAGCCTTGACGTGGGCACAGATACGCAGTATTTT.

This clone came up once. This chain joins TRBV10-3 and TRBJ2-7; D perhaps matches TRBD2 (5 bases). Germline V gene lookup returns CDR1 ENHRY and CDR2 SYGVKD. The CDR3 has 15 residues. Trimming stripped 2 bases from V and 5 bases from J, with 16 bases between. In DNA form, the CDR3 reads TGTGCCATCAGTGAGGATGAGGGATCGTTCAACGAGCAGTACTTC. It encodes CAISEDEGSFNEQYF.

This clone was detected once. This sequence joins TRBV10-3 and TRBJ1-6; D is ambiguous. Germline V gives CDR1 ENHRY, CDR2 SYGVKD. CDR3 length: 12 amino acids. V lost 8 bases and J 10 bases, leaving 12 bases between the germline ends. This chain's CDR3 is CAIGRQDSPLHF. Here the CDR3 DNA reads TGTGCCATCGGACGCCAAGACTCACCCCTCCACTTT.

The CDR3 is CASSPRNGREGHYNEQFF. CDR3 in DNA: TGTGCCAGCAGCCCCCGAAATGGAAGGGAGGGCCACTACAATGAGCAGTTCTTC. This sequence joins TRBV5-4 and TRBJ2-1; 7 positions match TRBD2. Germline CDR1 is SGHNT and CDR2 is YYREEE (reference sequence). This CDR3 has 18 amino acids. After removal of 4 bases from V and 3 bases from J, the junction contained 16 bases not matched to a gene.

This clone has just a few counts. The chain links TRBV6-6 to TRBJ1-1, with TRBD1 matching over 7 bases. With V trimmed by 7 bases and J by 2 bases, 7 bases remained unmatched. The length of the CDR3 is 14 residues. In germline, CDR1 is MNHNY, CDR2 SVGAGI (reference sequence). The CDR3 DNA reads TGTGCCAGCAAAGGGACAGCGACTAACACTGAAGCTTTCTTT. Translating gives CASKGTATNTEAFF.